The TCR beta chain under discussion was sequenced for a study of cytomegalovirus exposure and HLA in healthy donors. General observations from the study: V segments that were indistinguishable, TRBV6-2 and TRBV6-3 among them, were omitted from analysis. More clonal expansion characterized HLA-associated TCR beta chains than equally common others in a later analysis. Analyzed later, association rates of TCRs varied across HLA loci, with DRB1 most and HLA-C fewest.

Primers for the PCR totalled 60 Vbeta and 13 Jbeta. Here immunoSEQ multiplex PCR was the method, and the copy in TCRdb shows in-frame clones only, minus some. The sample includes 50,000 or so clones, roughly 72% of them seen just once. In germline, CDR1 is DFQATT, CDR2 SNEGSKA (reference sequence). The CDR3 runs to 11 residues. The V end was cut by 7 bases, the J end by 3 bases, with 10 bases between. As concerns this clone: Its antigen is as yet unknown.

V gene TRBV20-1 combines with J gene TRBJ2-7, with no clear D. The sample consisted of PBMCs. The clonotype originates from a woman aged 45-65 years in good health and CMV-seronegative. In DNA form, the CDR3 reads TGCAGTGAGACGACACTCTACGAGCAGTACTTC. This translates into CSETTLYEQYF.